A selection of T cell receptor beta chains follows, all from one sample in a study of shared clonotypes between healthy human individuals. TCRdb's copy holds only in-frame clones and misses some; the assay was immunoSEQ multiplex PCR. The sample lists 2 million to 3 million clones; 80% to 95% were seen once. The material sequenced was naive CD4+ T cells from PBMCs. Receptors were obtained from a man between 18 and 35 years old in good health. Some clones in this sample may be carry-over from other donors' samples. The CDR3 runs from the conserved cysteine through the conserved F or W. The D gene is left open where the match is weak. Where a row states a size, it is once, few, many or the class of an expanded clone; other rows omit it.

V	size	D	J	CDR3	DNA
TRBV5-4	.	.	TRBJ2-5	CASSLVATGETQYF	TGTGCCAGCAGCTTGGTGGCCACTGGAGAGACCCAGTACTTC
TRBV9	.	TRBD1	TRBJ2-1	CASSAGQGNLYNEQFF	TGTGCCAGCAGCGCTGGACAGGGCAACTTGTACAATGAGCAGTTCTTC
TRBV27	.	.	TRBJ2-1	CASSLLPSNEQFF	TGTGCCAGCAGTTTACTTCCAAGCAATGAGCAGTTCTTC
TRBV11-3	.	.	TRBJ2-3	CASSLGGRGTQYF	TGTGCCAGCAGCTTAGGCGGCAGGGGTACGCAGTATTTT
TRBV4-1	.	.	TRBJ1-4	CASSQPTGTPNEKLFF	TGCGCCAGCAGCCAGCCTACAGGAACCCCTAATGAAAAACTGTTTTTT
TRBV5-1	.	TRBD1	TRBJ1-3	CASSGSTGGGNTIYF	TGCGCCAGCAGCGGATCGACAGGGGGTGGAAACACCATATATTTT
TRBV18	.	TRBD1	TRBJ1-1	CASSQGQGAEAFF	TGTGCCAGCTCACAGGGACAGGGGGCTGAAGCTTTCTTT
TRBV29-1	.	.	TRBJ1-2	CSVAFRGPYGYTF	TGCAGCGTTGCGTTTCGAGGGCCCTATGGCTACACCTTC
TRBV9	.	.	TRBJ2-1	CASSVSSSYNEQFF	TGTGCCAGCAGCGTATCTAGCAGTTACAATGAGCAGTTCTTC
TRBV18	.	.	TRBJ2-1	CASSPPGGRVNEQFF	TGTGCCAGCTCACCACCCGGAGGCAGGGTCAATGAGCAGTTCTTC
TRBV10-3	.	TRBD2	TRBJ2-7	CAISEGLSGRADFEQYF	TGTGCCATCAGTGAGGGTCTGAGCGGGAGGGCCGACTTCGAGCAGTACTTC
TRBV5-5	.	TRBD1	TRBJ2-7	CASSLQGAVFYEQYF	TGTGCCAGCAGCCTTCAGGGGGCGGTCTTTTACGAGCAGTACTTC
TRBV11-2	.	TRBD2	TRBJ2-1	CASSPSLAGAYNEQFF	TGTGCCAGCAGTCCTAGCCTAGCGGGAGCCTACAATGAGCAGTTCTTC
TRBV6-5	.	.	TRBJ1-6	CASSSTDVGVSSPLHF	TGTGCCAGCAGTTCGACCGATGTAGGGGTGTCTTCACCCCTCCACTTT
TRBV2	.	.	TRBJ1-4	CASSDYQGIGEKLFF	TGTGCCAGCAGTGACTATCAGGGGATCGGGGAAAAACTGTTTTTT
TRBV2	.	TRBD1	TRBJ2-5	CASSTDRGQETQYF	TGTGCCAGCAGTACGGACAGGGGGCAAGAGACCCAGTACTTC
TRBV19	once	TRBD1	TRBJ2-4	CASSRNRGRAKNIQYF	TGTGCCAGTAGTAGGAACAGGGGACGAGCCAAAAACATTCAGTACTTC
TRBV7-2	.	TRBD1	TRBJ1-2	CASSLAVGGAGGYGYTF	TGTGCCAGCAGCTTAGCTGTAGGGGGCGCGGGTGGGTATGGCTACACCTTC
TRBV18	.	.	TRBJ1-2	CASSPGVRGYTF	TGTGCCAGCTCACCGGGAGTCAGGGGCTACACCTTC
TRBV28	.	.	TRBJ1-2	CASSFFGGGGYTF	TGTGCCAGCAGTTTCTTTGGGGGTGGAGGCTACACCTTC
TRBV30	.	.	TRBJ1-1	CAWSETTEAFF	TGTGCCTGGAGTGAGACCACTGAAGCTTTCTTT
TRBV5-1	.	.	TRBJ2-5	CASSLGLERAPQYF	TGCGCCAGCAGCCTAGGACTGGAGCGGGCCCCCCAGTACTTC
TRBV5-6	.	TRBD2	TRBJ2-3	CASSFPWGLAGVGDTQYF	TGTGCCAGCAGCTTCCCATGGGGACTAGCGGGAGTTGGGGATACGCAGTATTTT
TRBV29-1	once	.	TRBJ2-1	CSVDSSSYNEQFF	TGCAGCGTCGACTCTAGCTCCTACAATGAGCAGTTCTTC
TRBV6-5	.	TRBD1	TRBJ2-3	CASSYTGTGGTDTQYF	TGTGCCAGCAGTTACACGGGGACAGGGGGCACAGATACGCAGTATTTT
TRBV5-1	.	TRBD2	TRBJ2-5	CASSLSSGTEETQYF	TGCGCCAGCAGCTTGTCTAGCGGGACCGAAGAGACCCAGTACTTC
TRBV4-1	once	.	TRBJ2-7	CASSQGGVTLSYEQYF	TGCGCCAGCAGCCAAGGAGGGGTAACCCTCTCCTACGAGCAGTACTTC
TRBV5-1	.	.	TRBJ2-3	CASRPEFGTDTQYF	TGCGCCAGCAGACCTGAATTCGGCACAGATACGCAGTATTTT
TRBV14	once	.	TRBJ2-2	CASSLIGFTGELFF	TGTGCCAGCAGCCTTATCGGTTTCACCGGGGAGCTGTTTTTT
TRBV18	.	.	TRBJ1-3	CASSPPQGLGNTIYF	TGTGCCAGCTCACCACCCCAGGGGCTCGGAAACACCATATATTTT
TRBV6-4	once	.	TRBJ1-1	CASSASLTDTEAFF	TGTGCCAGCAGCGCGAGCCTTACAGACACTGAAGCTTTCTTT
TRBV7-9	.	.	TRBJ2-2	CASSLPRGNTGELFF	TGTGCCAGCAGCTTACCCAGGGGAAACACCGGGGAGCTGTTTTTT
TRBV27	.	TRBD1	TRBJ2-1	CASSKTGAYNEQFF	TGTGCCAGCAGTAAGACAGGGGCGTACAATGAGCAGTTCTTC
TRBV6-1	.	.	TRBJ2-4	CASMRHGASGIQYF	TGTGCCAGCATGCGTCATGGGGCTTCGGGCATTCAGTACTTC
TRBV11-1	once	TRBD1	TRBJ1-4	CASSRRDRPGEKLFF	TGTGCCAGCAGTCGCCGGGACAGGCCGGGAGAAAAACTGTTTTTT
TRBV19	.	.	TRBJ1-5	CATSGTLGNQPQHF	TGTGCCACCTCCGGGACACTCGGGAATCAGCCCCAGCATTTT
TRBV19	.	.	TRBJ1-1	CATSWGVNTEAFF	TGTGCCACCTCGTGGGGGGTGAACACTGAAGCTTTCTTT
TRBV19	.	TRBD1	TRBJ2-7	CASSPGQVSYEQYF	TGTGCCAGTAGTCCGGGACAGGTCTCCTACGAGCAGTACTTC
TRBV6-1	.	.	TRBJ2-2	CASSEADITGELFF	TGTGCCAGCAGTGAAGCTGACATCACCGGGGAGCTGTTTTTT
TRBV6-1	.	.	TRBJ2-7	CASNPTGYGEQYF	TGTGCCAGCAACCCCACAGGGTACGGCGAGCAGTACTTC
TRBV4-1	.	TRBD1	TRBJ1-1	CASSQGRGQGVTEAFF	TGCGCCAGCAGCCAAGGGCGGGGGCAGGGGGTCACTGAAGCTTTCTTT
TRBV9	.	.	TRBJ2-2	CASSPWTANTGELFF	TGTGCCAGCAGCCCATGGACAGCGAACACCGGGGAGCTGTTTTTT
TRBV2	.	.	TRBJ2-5	CASSEVSQETQYF	TGTGCCAGCAGTGAAGTGAGTCAAGAGACCCAGTACTTC
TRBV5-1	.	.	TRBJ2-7	CASSSGTPRGSEQYF	TGCGCCAGCAGCTCGGGGACTCCCCGGGGCTCCGAGCAGTACTTC
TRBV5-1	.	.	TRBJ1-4	CASRRGEGVEKLFF	TGCGCCAGCAGGAGAGGGGAAGGTGTTGAAAAACTGTTTTTT
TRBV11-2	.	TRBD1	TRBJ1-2	CASSPGTARSNYGYTF	TGTGCCAGCAGCCCGGGGACAGCCCGATCTAACTATGGCTACACCTTC
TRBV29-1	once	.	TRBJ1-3	CSVETATGNTIYF	TGCAGCGTTGAGACAGCTACTGGAAACACCATATATTTT
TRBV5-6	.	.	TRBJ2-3	CASSRVSVYTDTQYF	TGTGCCAGCAGTCGAGTTAGCGTATACACAGATACGCAGTATTTT
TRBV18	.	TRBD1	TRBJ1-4	CASSQGTGTATNEKLFF	TGTGCCAGCTCTCAGGGGACAGGGACCGCAACTAATGAAAAACTGTTTTTT
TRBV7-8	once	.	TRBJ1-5	CASSLTRTGNQPQHF	TGTGCCAGCAGCTTAACAAGGACGGGAAATCAGCCCCAGCATTTT
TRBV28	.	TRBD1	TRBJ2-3	CASSPGGAVRDTQYF	TGTGCCAGCAGTCCAGGGGGCGCAGTTAGAGATACGCAGTATTTT
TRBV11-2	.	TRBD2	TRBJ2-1	CASSSRTSGSSYNEQFF	TGTGCCAGCAGCTCACGGACTAGCGGGAGCTCCTACAATGAGCAGTTCTTC
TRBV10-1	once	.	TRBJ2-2	CASRGPLASGELFF	TGCGCCAGCAGAGGGCCCCTCGCCTCCGGGGAGTTGTTTTTT
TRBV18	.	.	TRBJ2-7	CASSPTSSYEQYF	TGTGCCAGCTCACCTACGAGCTCCTACGAGCAGTACTTC
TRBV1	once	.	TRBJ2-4	CTSSPGGIAKNIQYF	TGCACCAGCAGCCCCGGAGGGATAGCCAAAAACATTCAGTACTTC
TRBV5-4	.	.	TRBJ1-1	CASSLRRQGWYTEAFF	TGTGCCAGCAGCTTGAGAAGGCAGGGGTGGTACACTGAAGCTTTCTTT
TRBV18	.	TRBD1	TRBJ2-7	CASSDQSGGFDEQYF	TGTGCCAGCTCAGATCAGTCAGGGGGCTTCGACGAGCAGTACTTC
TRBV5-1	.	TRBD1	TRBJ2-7	CASSSWTGREQYF	TGCGCCAGCAGCTCTTGGACAGGCCGCGAGCAGTACTTC